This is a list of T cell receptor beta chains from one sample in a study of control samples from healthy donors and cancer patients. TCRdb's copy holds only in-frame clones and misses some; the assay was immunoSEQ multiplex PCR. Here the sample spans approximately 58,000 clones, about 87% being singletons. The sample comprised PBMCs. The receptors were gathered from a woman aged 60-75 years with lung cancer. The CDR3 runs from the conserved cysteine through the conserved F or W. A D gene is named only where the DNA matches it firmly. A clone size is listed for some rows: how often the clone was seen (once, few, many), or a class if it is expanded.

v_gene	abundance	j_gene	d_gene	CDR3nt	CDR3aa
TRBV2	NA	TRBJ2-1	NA	TGTGCCAGCATCCGGCTCCCCTGGCTAAATGAGCAGTTCTTC	CASIRLPWLNEQFF
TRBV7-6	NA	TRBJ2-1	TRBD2	TGTGCCAGCAGCCGGACTAGCGGCTACAATGAGCAGTTCTTC	CASSRTSGYNEQFF
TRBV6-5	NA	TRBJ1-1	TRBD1	TGTGCCAGCAGTCAGGACAGGGGGACGAACACTGAAGCTTTCTTT	CASSQDRGTNTEAFF
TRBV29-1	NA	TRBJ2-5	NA	TGCAGCGTGGGGGGACTGGTAGAGACCCAGTACTTC	CSVGGLVETQYF
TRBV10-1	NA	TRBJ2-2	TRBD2	TGCGCCAGCCAGACTAGCGGCCCCGGGGAGCTGTTTTTT	CASQTSGPGELFF
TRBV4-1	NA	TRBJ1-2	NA	TGCGCCAGCAGCCAAGGGGTGATAAATGGGCCCTGGCGAGGCTACACCTTC	CASSQGVINGPWRGYTF
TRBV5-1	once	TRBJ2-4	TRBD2	TGCGCCAGCGGGACTAGCGGGAGATGGAACATTCAGTACTTC	CASGTSGRWNIQYF
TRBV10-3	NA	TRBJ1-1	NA	TGTGCCATCAGTGAGTCTTCGGACACTGAAGCTTTCTTT	CAISESSDTEAFF
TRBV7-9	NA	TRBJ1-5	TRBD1	TGTGCCAGCAGCTTAACCTGGACAGGGGGCGTCTCGCCCCAGCATTTT	CASSLTWTGGVSPQHF
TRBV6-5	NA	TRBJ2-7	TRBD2	TGTGCCAGCCCTCGGGCGGGAGGCGCCTCCTACGAGCAGTACTTC	CASPRAGGASYEQYF
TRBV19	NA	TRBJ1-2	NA	TGTGCCAGTAGTATGGGGGCGGCCGGCTACACCTTC	CASSMGAAGYTF
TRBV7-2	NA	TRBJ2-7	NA	TGTGCCAGCAGCCCCCAACGGGGGAGCTCCTACGAGCAGTACTTC	CASSPQRGSSYEQYF
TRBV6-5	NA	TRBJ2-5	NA	TGTGCCAGCACCGGAGCAAACCAAGAGACCCAGTACTTC	CASTGANQETQYF
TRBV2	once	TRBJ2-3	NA	TGTGCCAGCAGTGAAAGGTGGAGATCGGATACGCAGTATTTT	CASSERWRSDTQYF
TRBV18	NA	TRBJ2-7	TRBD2	TGTGCCAGCTCACTTCGGACTAGCGGGAGGGCCTTGTCCTACGAGCAGTACTTC	CASSLRTSGRALSYEQYF
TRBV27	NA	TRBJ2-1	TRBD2	TGTGCCAGCAGTCTACGAGGACTAGCGGGCGGCTTTAATGAGCAGTTCTTC	CASSLRGLAGGFNEQFF
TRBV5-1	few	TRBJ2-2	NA	TGCGCCAGCAGCTTCGACGGCAGGAACACCGGGGAGCTGTTTTTT	CASSFDGRNTGELFF